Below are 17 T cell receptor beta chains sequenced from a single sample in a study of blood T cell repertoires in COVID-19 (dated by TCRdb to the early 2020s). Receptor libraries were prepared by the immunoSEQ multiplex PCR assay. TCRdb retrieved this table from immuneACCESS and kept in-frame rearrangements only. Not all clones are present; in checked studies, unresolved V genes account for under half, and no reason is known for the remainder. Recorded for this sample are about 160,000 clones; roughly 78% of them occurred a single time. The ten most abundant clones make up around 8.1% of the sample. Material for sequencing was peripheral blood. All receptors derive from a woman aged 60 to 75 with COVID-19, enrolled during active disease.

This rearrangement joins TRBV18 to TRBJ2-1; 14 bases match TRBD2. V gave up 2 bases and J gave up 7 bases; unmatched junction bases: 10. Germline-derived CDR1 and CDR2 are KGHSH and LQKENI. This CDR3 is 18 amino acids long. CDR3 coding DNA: TGTGCCAGCTCACCAGGCAGGACTAGCGGGAGGAGTTGGAATGAGCAGTTCTTC. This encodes CASSPGRTSGRSWNEQFF.

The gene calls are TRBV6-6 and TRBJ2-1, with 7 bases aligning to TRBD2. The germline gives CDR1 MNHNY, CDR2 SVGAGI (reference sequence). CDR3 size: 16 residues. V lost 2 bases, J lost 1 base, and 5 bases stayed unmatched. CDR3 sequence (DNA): TGTGCCAGCAGTTACCTCACGGGGGGTTCCTACAATGAGCAGTTCTTC. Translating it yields CASSYLTGGSYNEQFF.

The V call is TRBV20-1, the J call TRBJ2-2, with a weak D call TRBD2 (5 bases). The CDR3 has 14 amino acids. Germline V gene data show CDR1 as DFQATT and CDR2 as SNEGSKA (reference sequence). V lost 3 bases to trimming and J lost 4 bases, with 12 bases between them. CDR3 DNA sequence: TGCAGTGCTAGTTCTCCCGCGGGCACCGGGGAGCTGTTTTTT. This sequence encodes CSASSPAGTGELFF.

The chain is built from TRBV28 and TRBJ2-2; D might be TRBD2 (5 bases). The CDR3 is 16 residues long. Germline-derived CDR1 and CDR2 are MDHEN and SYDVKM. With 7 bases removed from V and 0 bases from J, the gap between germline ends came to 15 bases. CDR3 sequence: CASIGSGIANTGELFF. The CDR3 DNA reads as TGTGCCAGCATAGGATCCGGGATCGCGAACACCGGGGAGCTGTTTTTT.

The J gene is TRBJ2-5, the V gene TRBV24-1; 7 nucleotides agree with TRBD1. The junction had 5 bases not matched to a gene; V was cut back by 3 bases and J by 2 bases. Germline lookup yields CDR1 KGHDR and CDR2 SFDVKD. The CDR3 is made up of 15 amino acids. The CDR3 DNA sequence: TGTGCCACCAGTGATCCCGGACAGGTTCAAGAGACCCAGTACTTC. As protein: CATSDPGQVQETQYF.

CDR3 region: CASSLGTGASTDTQYF. CDR3 sequence (DNA): TGTGCCAGCAGCTTAGGAACAGGGGCTAGCACAGATACGCAGTATTTT. The rearrangement uses TRBV7-2 and TRBJ2-3, with TRBD1 matching over 7 bases. The germline gives CDR1 SGHTA, CDR2 FQGNSA. After removal of 1 base from V and 0 bases from J, the junction contained 4 bases not matched to a gene. The CDR3 runs 16 residues.

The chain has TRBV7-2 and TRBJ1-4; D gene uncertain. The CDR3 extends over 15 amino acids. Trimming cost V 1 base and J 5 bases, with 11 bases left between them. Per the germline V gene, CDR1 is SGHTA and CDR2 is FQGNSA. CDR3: CASSLEGRKNEKLFF. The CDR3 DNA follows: TGTGCCAGCAGCTTAGAAGGGAGGAAGAATGAAAAACTGTTTTTT.

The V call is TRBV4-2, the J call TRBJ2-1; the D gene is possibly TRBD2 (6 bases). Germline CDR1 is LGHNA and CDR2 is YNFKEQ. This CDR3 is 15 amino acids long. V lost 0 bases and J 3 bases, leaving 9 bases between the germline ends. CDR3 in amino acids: CASSQDGTYYNEQFF. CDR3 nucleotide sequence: TGTGCCAGCAGCCAAGATGGGACTTACTACAATGAGCAGTTCTTC.

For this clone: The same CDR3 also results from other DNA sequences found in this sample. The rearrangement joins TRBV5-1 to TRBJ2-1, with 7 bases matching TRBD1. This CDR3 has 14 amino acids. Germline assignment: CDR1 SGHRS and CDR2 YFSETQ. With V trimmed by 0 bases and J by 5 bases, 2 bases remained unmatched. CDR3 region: CASSLGGGDNEQFF. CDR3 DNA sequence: TGCGCCAGCAGCTTGGGAGGGGGCGACAATGAGCAGTTCTTC.

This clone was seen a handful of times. CDR3 amino acids: CASSQEGVTGELFF. The CDR3, as DNA: TGCGCCAGCAGCCAAGAAGGAGTGACCGGGGAGCTGTTTTTT. The chain employs TRBV4-3 and TRBJ2-2; no definite D call. Germline CDR1 LGHNA, CDR2 YSLEER. V was shortened by 0 bases and J by 5 bases, with 7 bases between the two germline ends. This CDR3 has 14 amino acids.

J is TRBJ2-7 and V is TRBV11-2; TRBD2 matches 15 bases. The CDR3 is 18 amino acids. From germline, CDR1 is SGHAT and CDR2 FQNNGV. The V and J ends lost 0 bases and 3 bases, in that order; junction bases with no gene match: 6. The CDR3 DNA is TGTGCCAGCAGCTTAGAGGTCGGGACTAGCGGGAGGAGCTACGAGCAGTACTTC. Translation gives CASSLEVGTSGRSYEQYF.

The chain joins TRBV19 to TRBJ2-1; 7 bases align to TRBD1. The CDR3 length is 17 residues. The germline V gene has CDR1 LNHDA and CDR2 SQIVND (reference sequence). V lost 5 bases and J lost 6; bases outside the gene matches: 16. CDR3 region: CASSSVRGQVTVNEQFF. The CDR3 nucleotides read TGTGCCAGTAGTTCGGTAAGAGGACAGGTCACCGTCAATGAGCAGTTCTTC.

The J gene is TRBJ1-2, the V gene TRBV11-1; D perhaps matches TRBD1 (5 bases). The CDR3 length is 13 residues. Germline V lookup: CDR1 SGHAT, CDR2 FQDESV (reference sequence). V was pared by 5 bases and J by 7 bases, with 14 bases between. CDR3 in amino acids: CASSHLQGGGYTF. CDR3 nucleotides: TGTGCCAGCAGCCACCTCCAGGGAGGTGGCTACACCTTC. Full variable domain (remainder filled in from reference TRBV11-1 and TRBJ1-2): EAEVAQSPRYKITEKSQAVAFWCDPISGHATLYWYRQILGQGPELLVQFQDESVVDDSQLPKDRFSAERLKGVDSTLKIQPAELGDSAMYLCASSHLQGGGYTFGSGTRLTVV.

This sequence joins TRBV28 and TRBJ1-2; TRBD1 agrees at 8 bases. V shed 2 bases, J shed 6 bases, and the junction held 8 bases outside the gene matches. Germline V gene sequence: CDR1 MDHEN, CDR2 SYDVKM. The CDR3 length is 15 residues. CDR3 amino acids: CASSLVGTGYDGYTF. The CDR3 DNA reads TGTGCCAGCAGTTTAGTGGGGACAGGTTACGATGGCTACACCTTC.

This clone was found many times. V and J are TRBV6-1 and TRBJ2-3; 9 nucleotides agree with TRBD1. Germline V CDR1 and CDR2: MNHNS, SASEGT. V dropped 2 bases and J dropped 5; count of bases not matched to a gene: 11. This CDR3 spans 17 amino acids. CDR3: CASSEFLRQGGKDTQYF. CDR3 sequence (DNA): TGTGCCAGCAGTGAATTTTTGAGACAGGGGGGGAAAGATACGCAGTATTTT.

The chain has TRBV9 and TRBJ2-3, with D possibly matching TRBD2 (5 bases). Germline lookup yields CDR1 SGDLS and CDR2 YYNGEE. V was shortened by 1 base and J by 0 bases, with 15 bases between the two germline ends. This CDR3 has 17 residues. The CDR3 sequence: CASSVTAGGTSTDTQYF. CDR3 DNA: TGTGCCAGCAGCGTAACGGCGGGCGGTACTAGCACAGATACGCAGTATTTT.

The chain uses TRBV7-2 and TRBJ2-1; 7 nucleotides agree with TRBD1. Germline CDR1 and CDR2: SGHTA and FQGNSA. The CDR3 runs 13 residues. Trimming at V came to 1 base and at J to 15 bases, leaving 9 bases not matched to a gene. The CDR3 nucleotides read TGTGCCAGCAGCTTAGAACGTCAGGGGGAACGGTTCTTC. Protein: CASSLERQGERFF.